The 28 T cell receptor beta chains below all came from one sample that was sequenced in a study of control samples from healthy donors and cancer patients (dated by TCRdb to between 2020 and 2021). The library was prepared using the immunoSEQ multiplex PCR assay. TCRdb retrieved this table from immuneACCESS and kept in-frame rearrangements only. Not all clones are present; in checked studies, unresolved V genes account for under half, and no reason is known for the remainder. In all, the sample holds about 83,000 clones, and 91% of those were seen once. The top ten constitute around 14% of the sample. The sequenced sample consisted of blood. These receptors all come from a man between 25 and 39 years old in good health.

V gene TRBV10-3 combines with J gene TRBJ2-3; D is possibly TRBD1 (6 bases). CDR3 length: 16 residues. V was pared by 4 bases and J by 0 bases, with 14 bases between. CDR1 ENHRY and CDR2 SYGVKD come from the germline V gene. CDR3 loop: CAISGAGDDSTDTQYF. CDR3 coding DNA: TGTGCCATCAGTGGTGCAGGGGACGACAGCACAGATACGCAGTATTTT.

This clone was detected once. This chain links TRBV19 with TRBJ2-7; 13 bases agree with TRBD2. The CDR3 has 16 residues. From germline, CDR1 is LNHDA and CDR2 SQIVND (reference sequence). V lost 3 bases to trimming and J lost 1 base; unmatched junction nucleotides: 3. The CDR3 sequence: CASSMLTSGRSYEQYF. The CDR3 DNA is TGTGCCAGTAGTATGCTGACTAGCGGGAGGTCCTACGAGCAGTACTTC.

The rearrangement joins TRBV9 to TRBJ1-1; TRBD1 aligns across 8 bases. After removal of 2 bases from V and 0 bases from J, the junction contained 3 bases not matched to a gene. The V gene's germline CDR1 is SGDLS and CDR2 YYNGEE. This CDR3 comprises 15 residues. The CDR3 protein is CASSVTGAVNTEAFF. In nucleotides, the CDR3 is TGTGCCAGCAGCGTGACAGGGGCTGTGAACACTGAAGCTTTCTTT.

This rearrangement joins TRBV25-1 to TRBJ2-5, with D possibly being TRBD1 (6 bases). The CDR3 totals 14 residues. Germline V gene sequence: CDR1 MGHDK, CDR2 SYGVNS. V was clipped by 3 bases and J by 2 bases, with 10 bases between them. The CDR3 coding sequence is TGTGCCAGCAGTGATCGTAGGGGGCAAGAGACCCAGTACTTC. It yields the protein CASSDRRGQETQYF. The entire variable domain, with the rest obtained from reference TRBV25-1 and TRBJ2-5, is as follows: EADIYQTPRYLVIGTGKKITLECSQTMGHDKMYWYQQDPGMELHLIHYSYGVNSTEKGDLSSESTVSRIRTEHFPLTLESARPSHTSQYLCASSDRRGQETQYFGPGTRLLVL.

J is TRBJ2-3 and V is TRBV7-3; 9 nucleotides line up with TRBD1. J was trimmed by 6 bases and V by 2 bases; bases with no gene match: 3. Germline assignment: CDR1 SGHTA and CDR2 FQGTGA. This CDR3 is 14 amino acids long. DNA of the CDR3: TGTGCCAGCAGCTTAGACAGGGGGGCGGATACGCAGTATTTT. Translated: CASSLDRGADTQYF.

J is TRBJ2-3 and V is TRBV27, with TRBD2 matching 7 bases. The V gene end was trimmed by 2 bases and the J gene end by 0 bases; junction bases not matched to a gene: 5. Germline assignment: CDR1 MNHEY and CDR2 SMNVEV (reference sequence). This CDR3 has 16 amino acids. The CDR3 loop reads CASSLRPGGSTDTQYF. CDR3 DNA sequence: TGTGCCAGCAGTTTACGACCGGGAGGTAGCACAGATACGCAGTATTTT.

The chain employs TRBV7-3 and TRBJ2-1; D gene uncertain. Germline V CDR1 and CDR2: SGHTA, FQGTGA. The CDR3 is 15 residues long. V lost 0 bases and J lost 1, with 7 bases in between. CDR3 loop: CASSLTSRSYNEQFF. Here the CDR3 DNA reads TGTGCCAGCAGCTTAACATCGCGGTCCTACAATGAGCAGTTCTTC.

The chain is built from TRBV24-1 and TRBJ2-3, with TRBD2 matching 13 bases. Germline loops: CDR1 KGHDR, CDR2 SFDVKD. CDR3 length equals 16 residues. V shed 2 bases and J 4 bases; nucleotides not matched to a gene: 2. The DNA of the CDR3 is TGTGCCACCAGTGATTCAACTAGCGGGAGGGCAGATACGCAGTATTTT. It is translated as CATSDSTSGRADTQYF.

The chain joins TRBV4-1 to TRBJ1-2; tentatively, D is TRBD1 (5 bases). CDR1 and CDR2 (germline): MGHRA, YSYEKL. The CDR3 has 12 residues. Trimming pared 5 bases from V and 3 bases from J, leaving 7 bases between. The CDR3 loop reads CASSEGDYGYTF. CDR3 DNA sequence: TGCGCCAGCAGCGAAGGGGACTATGGCTACACCTTC.

The V and J genes are TRBV6-5 and TRBJ2-6; D is uncertain. The V gene lost 5 bases and the J gene lost 4 bases, with 9 bases spanning the gap. Germline V gene data show CDR1 as MNHEY and CDR2 as SVGAGI. CDR3 length: 14 amino acids. CDR3 sequence reads: CASSPQGGANVLTF. In nucleotides, the CDR3 is TGTGCCAGCAGTCCGCAAGGGGGGGCCAACGTCCTGACTTTC.

The chain couples TRBV28 to TRBJ2-1; 7 bases fit TRBD1. J lost 7 bases, V lost 4 bases, and 1 base had no gene match. CDR3 length: 12 amino acids. The germline CDR1 and CDR2 sequences are MDHEN and SYDVKM. The CDR3 DNA follows: TGTGCCAGCAGTTCAGGGGGAAATGAGCAGTTCTTC. Translation gives CASSSGGNEQFF. The complete variable domain, with remaining parts taken from reference TRBV28 and TRBJ2-1, reads DVKVTQSSRYLVKRTGEKVFLECVQDMDHENMFWYRQDPGLGLRLIYFSYDVKMKEKGDIPEGYSVSREKKERFSLILESASTNQTSMYLCASSSGGNEQFFGPGTRLTVL.

V is TRBV5-4 and J is TRBJ2-2, with 8 bases fitting TRBD2. The V gene end was trimmed by 4 bases and the J gene end by 5 bases; junction bases not matched to a gene: 7. CDR1 is SGHNT, CDR2 YYREEE, per germline (reference sequence). This CDR3 contains 15 residues. DNA of the CDR3: TGTGCCAGCAGCCCGGGAGGCGGGGGGACCGGGGAGCTGTTTTTT. It specifies CASSPGGGGTGELFF.

This clone has just one count. The rearrangement joins TRBV4-1 to TRBJ2-1, with 9 bases that match TRBD2. The CDR3 extends over 14 amino acids. Per germline, CDR1 MGHRA and CDR2 YSYEKL. J gave up 10 bases and V 7 bases, and 11 bases lay outside the gene matches. The chain's CDR3 is CASNPSGEIIEQFF. The CDR3 region has the DNA TGCGCCAGCAACCCTAGCGGGGAGATAATCGAGCAGTTCTTC.

This chain connects TRBV28 to TRBJ1-4, with 9 bases aligning to TRBD1. V dropped 6 bases and J dropped 8; count of bases not matched to a gene: 7. Germline V gives CDR1 MDHEN, CDR2 SYDVKM. This CDR3 contains 14 residues. CDR3 coding DNA: TGTGCCAGCAGACCCGGGACAGGGACCGAAAAACTGTTTTTT. Its translation: CASRPGTGTEKLFF.

The chain employs TRBV7-8 and TRBJ1-6, with no clear D. Germline loops: CDR1 SGHVS, CDR2 FQNEAQ. V was clipped by 1 base and J by 13 bases, with 20 bases between them. This CDR3 spans 16 amino acids. CDR3 bases: TGTGCCAGCAGCTTAGAACTGGAGAGGGCGGCCACCCCCCTCCACTTT. Protein product: CASSLELERAATPLHF.

V is TRBV30 and J is TRBJ2-3, with a possible D match to TRBD2 (5 bases). V shed 3 bases and J shed 8 bases, with 12 bases lying between them. In germline, CDR1 is GTSNPN, CDR2 SVGIG (reference sequence). The CDR3 sequence is 12 residues long. CDR3 sequence: CAWSSDSSTQYF. CDR3 nucleotide sequence: TGTGCCTGGAGCTCGGACTCATCTACGCAGTATTTT. Based on the CDR3 plus reference TRBV30 and TRBJ2-3, the full variable domain is SQTIHQWPATLVQPVGSPLSLECTVEGTSNPNLYWYRQAAGRGLQLLFYSVGIGQISSEVPQNLSASRPQDRQFILSSKKLLLSDSGFYLCAWSSDSSTQYFGPGTRLTVL.

V gene TRBV24-1 combines with J gene TRBJ2-6; TRBD1 or TRBD2 may be the D gene (5 bases each). The CDR3 spans 15 residues. Germline CDR1 KGHDR, CDR2 SFDVKD. The ends were cut back, 9 bases at V and 4 bases at J, with 15 bases in the middle. CDR3 residues: CATVGTTPGANVLTF. The CDR3 nucleotides are TGTGCCACCGTAGGGACGACTCCGGGGGCCAACGTCCTGACTTTC.

The chain is built from TRBV11-2 and TRBJ2-7, with 13 bases aligning to TRBD2. Germline values: CDR1 SGHAT, CDR2 FQNNGV. V lost 5 bases and J lost 2; bases outside the gene matches: 3. The CDR3 is 15 amino acids. This CDR3 reads CASSLGLAGAYEQYF. CDR3 DNA sequence: TGTGCCAGCAGCCTTGGACTAGCGGGAGCCTACGAGCAGTACTTC.

The genes are TRBV19 and TRBJ2-3, with D possibly being TRBD1 (6 bases). This CDR3 comprises 15 residues. Germline V lookup: CDR1 LNHDA, CDR2 SQIVND (reference sequence). Trimming took off 6 bases at V and 0 bases at J, with 13 bases between the two ends. The CDR3, as DNA: TGTGCCAGTAGCGAGGACAGTTCAAGCACAGATACGCAGTATTTT. This sequence encodes CASSEDSSSTDTQYF.

V gene TRBV3-1 (or the pseudogene TRBV3-2) combines with J gene TRBJ1-2; D remains unclear. The CDR3 runs 14 residues. CDR1 is LGHDT, CDR2 YNNKEL, per germline (reference sequence). Trimming pared 1 base from V and 5 bases from J, leaving 11 bases between. CDR3 sequence reads: CASSQGVLCYGYTF. The CDR3 DNA follows: TGTGCCAGCAGCCAAGGAGTTCTCTGTTATGGCTACACCTTC.

The chain uses TRBV5-8 and TRBJ2-5, with D tentatively TRBD1 or TRBD2 (5 bases each). The germline V and J ends were trimmed by 5 bases and 3 bases, with 14 bases remaining between them. The CDR3 loop spans 14 amino acids. Germline-derived CDR1 and CDR2 are SGHTS and YDEGEE. The CDR3 loop reads CASRSRDRKETQYF. The CDR3 nucleotides read TGTGCCAGCAGAAGTCGGGACCGCAAAGAGACCCAGTACTTC.

This clone was found once. The chain is built from TRBV20-1 and TRBJ1-5; 7 bases are a match to TRBD1. Germline CDR1 DFQATT, CDR2 SNEGSKA (reference sequence). CDR3 length: 15 amino acids. The ends lost 3 bases at V and 1 base at J; junction bases unmatched: 6. CDR3 in DNA: TGCAGTGCTAGTAAGGGGGCAGGAAGCAATCAGCCCCAGCATTTT. Translation: CSASKGAGSNQPQHF.

This clone came up once. The J gene is TRBJ2-1, the V gene TRBV9; either TRBD1 or TRBD2 may supply D (5 bases each). V was shortened by 4 bases and J by 5 bases, with 16 bases between the two germline ends. This CDR3 region has 15 residues. Germline V gene lookup returns CDR1 SGDLS and CDR2 YYNGEE. CDR3 in DNA: TGTGCCAGCAGCTCACTCCGGGGCACTAACAATGAGCAGTTCTTC. This codes for CASSSLRGTNNEQFF.

V and J are TRBV7-9 and TRBJ2-2; D unclear. V lost 5 bases, J lost 6 bases, and 10 bases lay in between. This CDR3 has 13 amino acids. Looked up from germline, CDR1 is SEHNR and CDR2 is FQNEAQ (reference sequence). CDR3 nucleotide sequence: TGTGCCAGCAGCCAACCACTCGCCGGGGAGCTGTTTTTT. This codes for CASSQPLAGELFF.

The CDR3 spells CASSQSGTSAYNEQFF. The CDR3, as DNA: TGTGCCAGCAGCCAATCCGGGACTAGCGCGTACAATGAGCAGTTCTTC. V usage is TRBV3-1 (or the pseudogene TRBV3-2) and J usage is TRBJ2-1; 10 nucleotides line up with TRBD2. The CDR3 length is 16 residues. The germline gives CDR1 LGHDT, CDR2 YNNKEL (reference sequence). J was trimmed by 4 bases and V by 2 bases; bases with no gene match: 5.

The gene calls are TRBV5-1 and TRBJ2-5; TRBD2 is a possible D gene (6 bases). The CDR3 has 13 amino acids. CDR1 and CDR2 from the germline V gene are SGHRS and YFSETQ. Between the trimmed V and J ends, which lost 4 bases and 1 base, there was a span of 8 bases. The CDR3 nucleotides read TGCGCCAGCAGCGGAGGGTCCCAAGAGACCCAGTACTTC. Translating gives CASSGGSQETQYF.

This CDR3 is CASSEDRVGSPLHF. The CDR3 DNA reads as TGCGCCAGCAGCGAGGACAGGGTAGGCTCACCCCTCCACTTT. V is TRBV5-1 and J is TRBJ1-6; TRBD1 aligns across 8 bases. The V and J ends lost 4 bases and 10 bases, in that order; junction bases with no gene match: 7. CDR3 length equals 14 residues. Germline V lookup: CDR1 SGHRS, CDR2 YFSETQ.

This clone was recorded only once. The chain uses TRBV7-9 and TRBJ1-3; D is undetermined. V dropped 8 bases and J dropped 4 bases, with 9 bases sitting between them. This CDR3 contains 12 residues. Germline CDR1 SEHNR, CDR2 FQNEAQ (reference sequence). DNA of the CDR3: TGTGCCAGCGACCATTCGGGAAACACCATATATTTT. Translation: CASDHSGNTIYF.